Below, 2 T cell receptor beta chains from the same sample are listed, as sequenced in a study of shared clonotypes between healthy human individuals. TCRdb's copy holds only in-frame clones and misses some; the assay was immunoSEQ multiplex PCR. The profile shows millions of clones, 95% of them singletons. Sequenced: naive CD4+ T cells sorted from blood. Subset reported: CD45RA+ positively selected. The source is a man in his late teens or twenties in good health.

This chain connects TRBV15 to TRBJ2-7; unclear D gene. The CDR3 covers 15 residues. Trimming stripped 0 bases from V and 2 bases from J, with 11 bases between. Per the germline V gene, CDR1 is LNHNV and CDR2 is YYDKDF (reference sequence). CDR3 nucleotides: TGTGCCACCAGCAGAGACGTTCAGTTAGCCTACGAGCAGTACTTC. It codes for CATSRDVQLAYEQYF.

This chain joins TRBV11-2 and TRBJ2-7; D unclear. V lost 5 bases to trimming and J lost 9 bases, with 11 bases between them. The CDR3 has 11 residues. Germline V CDR1 and CDR2: SGHAT, FQNNGV. CDR3 in amino acids: CASSEVRGQYF. The CDR3 bases are TGTGCCAGCAGCGAGGTCCGAGGGCAGTACTTC.